The 32 T cell receptor beta chains below all came from one sample that was sequenced in a study of regulatory T cells in long-lasting Graves disease. The time point here: newly diagnosed GD, antithyroid drugs for less than 3 months. With RNA extracted from PBMCs as input, the TCR library was made. Arm-PCR with iRepertoire HTBI primers amplified the CDR3 regions for these TCR beta libraries. From the multiplex PCR reads, TCRdb called clonotypes with MiXCR, one entry per CDR3 protein. The repertoire consists of approximately 230,000 distinct CDR3 sequences, with around 16% occurring once and the leading ten covering approximately 20%. Here the sequenced sample was peripheral blood mononuclear cells (PBMCs), taken at new diagnosis, from a patient treated with antithyroid drugs. The receptor set was obtained from a female donor with Graves disease.

This clonotype was observed many times. The rearrangement uses TRBV7-2 and TRBJ2-3, with D tentatively TRBD2 (5 bases). Trimming removed 0 bases at V and 2 bases at J, with 6 bases between. CDR3 size: 14 residues. CDR1 and CDR2 (germline): SGHTA, FQGNSA. CDR3 nucleotide sequence: TGTGCCAGCAGCTTAGCGGGAGTCACAGATACGCAGTATTTT. Its translation is CASSLAGVTDTQYF.

This clonotype showed up many times. The chain carries TRBV24-1 and TRBJ2-1; unclear D gene. The CDR3 is made up of 11 amino acids. The germline gives CDR1 KGHDR, CDR2 SFDVKD. The V end was cut by 3 bases, the J end by 6 bases, with 2 bases between. The chain's CDR3 is CATSDTNEQFF. In DNA, the CDR3 is TGTGCCACCAGTGATACCAATGAGCAGTTCTTC.

This clonotype appeared many times. The J gene is TRBJ1-1, the V gene TRBV20-1; perhaps TRBD1 as D (5 bases). Germline lookup yields CDR1 DFQATT and CDR2 SNEGSKA (reference sequence). The CDR3 runs to 15 residues. Trimming stripped 2 bases from V and 1 base from J, with 14 bases between. The CDR3 protein is CSARTRGGRNTEAFF. Written as DNA, the CDR3 is TGCAGTGCTAGAACTAGGGGAGGGAGGAACACTGAAGCTTTCTTT.

This clonotype appeared many times. The J gene is TRBJ2-7, the V gene TRBV7-9; tentative D call: TRBD1 (6 bases). Germline V gene data show CDR1 as SEHNR and CDR2 as FQNEAQ (reference sequence). V lost 1 base and J 7 bases, leaving 17 bases between the germline ends. The CDR3 covers 15 residues. Written as DNA, the CDR3 is TGTGCCAGCAGCTTAGGATTTGGGACACCTGGGGAGCAGTACTTC. The encoded protein is CASSLGFGTPGEQYF. Variable domain in full (rest from reference TRBV7-9 and TRBJ2-7): DTGVSQNPRHKITKRGQNVTFRCDPISEHNRLYWYRQTLGQGPEFLTYFQNEAQLEKSRLLSDRFSAERPKGSFSTLEIQRTEQGDSAMYLCASSLGFGTPGEQYFGPGTRLTVT.

This chain joins TRBV11-3 and TRBJ2-1; 7 bases line up with TRBD2. The trim removed 0 bases at V and 0 bases at J, leaving 2 bases unmatched. The V gene's germline CDR1 is SGHNT and CDR2 YENEEA. CDR3 length: 16 residues. The CDR3 coding sequence is TGTGCCAGCAGCTTAGAAGCTAGCGGCTCCTACAATGAGCAGTTCTTC. It specifies CASSLEASGSYNEQFF.

This clonotype was seen at least ten times. The genes are TRBV7-9 and TRBJ2-3; D not certain. Germline V lookup: CDR1 SEHNR, CDR2 FQNEAQ (reference sequence). V shed 5 bases and J shed 1 base, with 13 bases lying between them. CDR3 length: 15 amino acids. CDR3 region: CASSESQSRTDTQYF. CDR3 DNA sequence: TGTGCCAGCAGCGAGAGTCAGAGTCGCACAGATACGCAGTATTTT.

This clonotype has ten or more counts. The chain employs TRBV29-1 and TRBJ1-1, with D uncertain. This CDR3 region has 12 residues. CDR1 is SQVTM, CDR2 ANQGSEA, per germline. V lost 6 bases, J lost 2 bases, and 10 bases lay in between. The CDR3 DNA follows: TGCAGCGTCCAGGACGGAAACACTGAAGCTTTCTTT. Amino acid sequence: CSVQDGNTEAFF.

A few counts support this clonotype. The chain carries TRBV24-1 and TRBJ1-5; a weak D match, TRBD1 (5 bases). CDR3 size: 15 residues. Looked up from germline, CDR1 is KGHDR and CDR2 is SFDVKD. V was cut by 3 bases and J by 6 bases, with 14 bases left in between. The DNA for the CDR3 is TGTGCCACCAGTGATCCCAGCCGGGGCACTCAGCCCCAGCATTTT. It is translated as CATSDPSRGTQPQHF.

A note on this clonotype: This may arise from a read error, as a much more abundant clone is one base away. Because the CDR3 is missing its conserved closing phenylalanine or tryptophan, this is likely a read error. The rearrangement links TRBV24-1 to TRBJ2-5; TRBD2 is a possible D gene (5 bases). Germline V gives CDR1 KGHDR, CDR2 SFDVKD. This CDR3 has 14 amino acids. The V gene lost 2 bases and the J gene lost 1 base, with 7 bases spanning the gap. The CDR3 region has the DNA TGTGCCACCAGTGATTATACTAGCCAAGAGACCCAGTACCTC. Encoded protein: CATSDYTSQETQYL.

The chain has TRBV30 and TRBJ2-1; weak D call: TRBD2 (6 bases). V was clipped by 4 bases and J by 1 base, with 8 bases between them. This CDR3 region has 13 residues. From germline, CDR1 is GTSNPN and CDR2 SVGIG (reference sequence). The CDR3 nucleotides are TGTGCCTGGACCGGGACTTCCTACAATGAGCAGTTCTTC. It translates to CAWTGTSYNEQFF.

This clonotype came up many times. The V and J genes are TRBV28 and TRBJ2-6, with D unclear. The CDR3 contains 16 residues. Trimming left V 2 bases short and J 4 bases short, with 12 bases between. Germline V gene data show CDR1 as MDHEN and CDR2 as SYDVKM. For the CDR3, the DNA is TGTGCCAGCAGTTTAACGGCGGATCCCGGGGCCAACGTCCTGACTTTC. Its protein is CASSLTADPGANVLTF.

This clonotype occurred many times. The chain recombines TRBV2 with TRBJ2-5; either TRBD1 or TRBD2 may fit D (5 bases each). The CDR3 consists of 16 residues. CDR1 SNHLY and CDR2 FYNNEI come from the germline V gene. V dropped 6 bases and J dropped 0 bases, with 17 bases sitting between them. In DNA form, the CDR3 reads TGTGCCAGCAGCACCGGGGCTCCACTGTACCAAGAGACCCAGTACTTC. This gives the protein CASSTGAPLYQETQYF.

This clonotype was counted at least ten times. V is TRBV28 and J is TRBJ1-2; no definite D call. The V gene's germline CDR1 is MDHEN and CDR2 SYDVKM. Trimming stripped 5 bases from V and 4 bases from J, with 17 bases between. This CDR3 has 15 residues. The CDR3 protein is CASSPPGGQTYGYTF. The CDR3 bases are TGTGCCAGCAGTCCCCCGGGAGGCCAGACCTATGGCTACACCTTC.

V and J are TRBV4-3 and TRBJ1-3, with D perhaps TRBD1 (5 bases). The V and J ends lost 0 bases and 8 bases respectively, with 11 bases between them. Germline CDR1 LGHNA, CDR2 YSLEER. This CDR3 has 14 residues. The CDR3 bases are TGCGCCAGCAGCCAAGATACAGGTTTAGACACCATATATTTT. Its protein is CASSQDTGLDTIYF.

This clonotype was picked up many times. Germline and junction disagree at one end, which may indicate a read error. This chain connects TRBV7-7 to TRBJ2-2; D possibly matches TRBD1 or TRBD2 (5 bases each). Germline V gene data show CDR1 as SSHAT and CDR2 as FNYEAQ (reference sequence). The CDR3 has 17 amino acids. The CDR3 region is CASSLGEKGQLNGELFF. The DNA for the CDR3 is TGTGCTAGCAGCTTAGGGGAGAAAGGACAACTGAACGGGGAGCTGTTTTTT.

This clonotype has ten or more counts. J is TRBJ1-2 and V is TRBV20-1, with D perhaps matching TRBD1 (6 bases). This CDR3 has 13 residues. Germline-derived CDR1 and CDR2 are DFQATT and SNEGSKA (reference sequence). Trimming shortened V by 5 bases and J by 2 bases, and 12 bases separated the two germline ends. The CDR3 spells CSAAGDLNYGYTF. The CDR3 region has the DNA TGCAGTGCTGCAGGGGATCTCAACTATGGCTACACCTTC.

Concerning this clonotype itself: One base away lies a much larger clone, so this may be a sequencing read error. The chain recombines TRBV2 with TRBJ1-1; weak D call: TRBD1 (5 bases). The germline CDR1 and CDR2 sequences are SNHLY and FYNNEI. Trimming took off 3 bases at V and 6 bases at J, with 14 bases between the two ends. CDR3 length: 14 residues. The CDR3 sequence is CASSESGGGAEAFF. CDR3 sequence (DNA): TGTGCCAGCAGTGAGTCGGGGGGAGGGGCTGAAGCTTTCTTT.

This clonotype showed up many times. CDR3 sequence: CASSLEVGTSGVYNEQFF. DNA of the CDR3: TGTGCCAGCAGCTTAGAGGTTGGGACTAGCGGCGTATACAATGAGCAGTTCTTC. V gene TRBV7-9 combines with J gene TRBJ2-1, with 11 bases matching TRBD2. Germline CDR1 and CDR2: SEHNR and FQNEAQ (reference sequence). V dropped 1 base and J dropped 4; count of bases not matched to a gene: 9. This CDR3 spans 18 amino acids.

This clonotype was observed at least ten times. V gene TRBV7-9 combines with J gene TRBJ1-2; 8 nucleotides align to TRBD1. The germline CDR1 and CDR2 sequences are SEHNR and FQNEAQ (reference sequence). Germline trimming cut 4 bases from V and 4 bases from J; bases unmatched to any gene: 8. CDR3 size: 15 residues. The CDR3 region has the DNA TGTGCCAGCAGCTCGACTTGGACAGGGAGCTATGGCTACACCTTC. Translating gives CASSSTWTGSYGYTF.

This clonotype was seen ten or more times. The chain joins TRBV10-1 to TRBJ2-7, with TRBD2 identical over 11 bases. Germline V gene data show CDR1 as WNHNN and CDR2 as SYGVQD (reference sequence). V shed 5 bases, J shed 5 bases, and the junction held 8 bases outside the gene matches. The CDR3 is 15 residues long. CDR3 in amino acids: CASSRSGRGLDEQYF. CDR3 nucleotide sequence: TGCGCCAGCAGTCGTAGCGGGAGGGGCCTGGACGAGCAGTACTTC.

This clonotype was detected ten times or more. The chain links TRBV2 to TRBJ2-7; 8 bases agree with TRBD2. The CDR3 has 14 amino acids. The V gene's germline CDR1 is SNHLY and CDR2 FYNNEI. V lost 6 bases to trimming and J lost 0 bases; unmatched junction nucleotides: 4. The CDR3 spells CASSETSASYEQYF. The CDR3 DNA is TGTGCCAGCAGCGAGACTAGCGCCTCCTACGAGCAGTACTTC.

This clonotype was observed at least ten times. The CDR3 region has the DNA TGTGCCAGCAGCCCAGGGGTAGCGGGAGCGTTCGGCGAGCAGTACTTC. This sequence encodes CASSPGVAGAFGEQYF. This chain uses TRBV7-8 with TRBJ2-7, with TRBD2 matching 9 bases. Trimming removed 5 bases from V and 6 bases from J; junction bases left unmatched: 14. The CDR3 loop spans 16 amino acids. Germline V gene lookup returns CDR1 SGHVS and CDR2 FQNEAQ. The full variable domain, in which reference TRBV7-8 and TRBJ2-7 provide the parts outside the CDR3, is GAGVSQSPRYKVAKRGQDVALRCDPISGHVSLFWYQQALGQGPEFLTYFQNEAQLDKSGLPSDRFFAERPEGSVSTLKIQRTQQEDSAVYLCASSPGVAGAFGEQYFGPGTRLTVT.

The chain is built from TRBV10-3 and TRBJ1-5; D is ambiguous. Germline values: CDR1 ENHRY, CDR2 SYGVKD. Between the trimmed V and J ends, which lost 5 bases and 0 bases, there was a span of 5 bases. The CDR3 totals 13 residues. CDR3 amino acids: CAISQNSNQPQHF. The CDR3 DNA is TGTGCCATCAGTCAGAATAGCAATCAGCCCCAGCATTTT.

There are many counts of this clonotype. The rearrangement joins TRBV11-1 to TRBJ2-3; the D is unclear. There are 14 residues in the CDR3. Germline-derived CDR1 and CDR2 are SGHAT and FQDESV (reference sequence). V was clipped by 3 bases and J by 0 bases, with 7 bases between them. CDR3 nucleotide sequence: TGTGCCAGCAGCTTCGACCCTAGCACAGATACGCAGTATTTT. This sequence encodes CASSFDPSTDTQYF.

This clonotype was counted once. The rearrangement links TRBV11-2 to TRBJ2-1; either TRBD1 or TRBD2 may fit D (6 bases each). Germline values: CDR1 SGHAT, CDR2 FQNNGV. V was clipped by 8 bases and J by 2 bases, with 16 bases between them. This CDR3 comprises 15 residues. The CDR3 region is CASGRGGGPYNEQFF. The CDR3, as DNA: TGTGCCAGCGGGCGGGGTGGGGGGCCCTACAATGAGCAGTTCTTC.

This clonotype turned up a few times. This chain uses TRBV4-2 with TRBJ2-3, with D possibly being TRBD2 (5 bases). With 1 base removed from V and 2 bases from J, the gap between germline ends came to 13 bases. Germline-derived CDR1 and CDR2 are LGHNA and YNFKEQ. The CDR3 covers 16 residues. CDR3 nucleotides: TGTGCCAGCAGCCAAGCCCCCGGCGGGCCCACAGATACGCAGTATTTT. As protein: CASSQAPGGPTDTQYF.

This clonotype was seen at least ten times. The gene calls are TRBV15 and TRBJ2-5, with unresolved D. Trimming took 0 bases from V and 2 from J, leaving 7 bases between them. The germline CDR1 and CDR2 sequences are LNHNV and YYDKDF (reference sequence). The CDR3 has 14 residues. The CDR3 spells CATSRDRQQETQYF. CDR3 coding DNA: TGTGCCACCAGCAGAGATAGGCAGCAAGAGACCCAGTACTTC.

This clonotype was detected many times. The chain employs TRBV3-1 and TRBJ1-6; tentatively, D is TRBD1 (6 bases). Per the germline V gene, CDR1 is LGHDT and CDR2 is YNNKEL (reference sequence). V was shortened by 6 bases and J by 3 bases, with 12 bases between the two germline ends. The CDR3 has 15 amino acids. The CDR3 nucleotides are TGTGCCAGCAGACCCAGGGGCGTCTATAATTCACCCCTCCACTTT. Amino acids: CASRPRGVYNSPLHF. Based on the CDR3 plus reference TRBV3-1 and TRBJ1-6, the full variable domain is DTAVSQTPKYLVTQMGNDKSIKCEQNLGHDTMYWYKQDSKKFLKIMFSYNNKELIINETVPNRFSPKSPDKAHLNLHINSLELGDSAVYFCASRPRGVYNSPLHFGNGTRLTVT.

This clonotype appeared many times. The gene calls are TRBV6-5 and TRBJ2-1; TRBD2 might be the D (6 bases). Deletions cut 0 bases from V and 8 bases from J, with 11 bases between. Per germline, CDR1 MNHEY and CDR2 SVGAGI. There are 14 residues in the CDR3. The CDR3 here is CASSYSLADDEQFF. The CDR3, as DNA: TGTGCCAGCAGTTACTCACTAGCTGACGATGAGCAGTTCTTC.

This clonotype occurred once. A far larger clone lies a single base away; this is likely a read error. This sequence joins TRBV29-1 and TRBJ2-5; 7 bases align to TRBD1. The last part of the DNA fits TRBJ2-1 better; the J call may be wrong. This CDR3 has 10 amino acids. The germline gives CDR1 SQVTM, CDR2 ANQGSEA. The CDR3 DNA sequence: TGCAGCGTTGTAACAGGGGACCAGTTCTTC. Protein product: CSVVTGDQFF.

This clonotype was counted only a few times. This chain joins TRBV4-2 and TRBJ2-3, with 9 bases identical to TRBD2. The CDR3 is 15 residues long. The junction had 5 bases not matched to a gene; V was cut back by 1 base and J by 6 bases. CDR1 and CDR2 (germline): LGHNA, YNFKEQ. Here the CDR3 reads CASSQGASGKDTQYF. As DNA, the CDR3 is TGTGCCAGCAGCCAAGGGGCTAGCGGGAAGGATACGCAGTATTTT.

At least ten counts were recorded for this clonotype. The J gene is TRBJ1-4, the V gene TRBV7-9; TRBD1 is a possible D gene (5 bases). The CDR3 length is 13 residues. Germline V lookup: CDR1 SEHNR, CDR2 FQNEAQ (reference sequence). The ends were cut back, 0 bases at V and 8 bases at J, with 7 bases in the middle. The CDR3 protein is CASSLAGEEKLFF. DNA of the CDR3: TGTGCCAGCAGCTTAGCGGGGGAGGAAAAACTGTTTTTT.